The TCR beta chain described here comes from a study of blood T cell repertoires in COVID-19. At the level of the study: Acute and convalescent COVID-19 specimens originated in the United States, Italy and Spain. In each case, the material was cDNA or gDNA derived from T cells, B-cell-depleted T cells, or PBMCs.

Original processing notes: Reference gene primer amplification in the assay estimated nucleated cell counts. Produced via immunoSEQ multiplex PCR; TCRdb's table is partial and in-frame only. V, J and clone size are taken as reported in that table, and D and trimming were inferred from the DNA itself. Of some 87,000 clones listed, 92% are singletons. The CDR3 consists of 14 residues. Trimming left V 3 bases short and J 3 bases short, with 8 bases between. Germline V gene sequence: CDR1 KGHSH, CDR2 LQKENI. The origin of this receptor is a woman aged 55-69 years with active COVID-19. The sample was peripheral blood. The genes are TRBV18 and TRBJ1-4; D is uncertain. DNA for the CDR3: TGTGCCAGCTCACCCAGAAACCCTAATGAAAAACTGTTTTTT. This gives the protein CASSPRNPNEKLFF.